The source of this TCR beta chain is a study of blood T cells in healthy people across ages. Primers used in a second PCR of roughly 6 to 11 cycles were a sample-barcoded 5' primer and a J-beta primer mix. TCRdb re-called the 5' RACE reads through MiXCR, storing one row per CDR3 protein. The sample lists 700,000 or so distinct CDR3 sequences, 20% to 25% seen once, with roughly a fifth in the top ten. General observations from the study: Age brought a roughly linear fall in TCR beta diversity measured per million T cells.

The germline CDR1 and CDR2 sequences are SGDLS and YYNGEE. Trimming took off 0 bases at V and 3 bases at J, with 6 bases between the two ends. The CDR3 length is 13 residues. Points on this clonotype: Its antigen is unidentified.

The sequenced sample consisted of blood. The TCR comes from a man in his 70s in good health. The chain is built from TRBV9 and TRBJ1-1; D is unclear. Here the CDR3 reads CASSVEPDTEAFF. The DNA for the CDR3 is TGTGCCAGCAGCGTAGAGCCAGACACTGAAGCTTTCTTT.